Listed below are T cell receptor beta chains from one sample, sequenced in a study of T cell repertoires in cytomegalovirus infection. Each CDR3 protein is one row after TCRdb ran MiXCR on the reads. The sample comprises approximately 910,000 distinct CDR3 sequences, around 30% of which are singletons, and around 15% rests with the top ten. Their antigen targets remain unknown. The source was cultured CD8+ T cells from PBMCs, collected from culture after CMV antigen stimulation. All receptors come from a human donor in good health (CMV status not recorded). Some clones in this sample may be carry-over from other donors' samples. The CDR3 runs from the conserved cysteine through the conserved F or W. A D gene is named only where the DNA matches it firmly. Clone size is stated in some rows and not others, as once, few, many or a class when expanded.

clone_size: -; j_call: TRBJ2-4; v_call: TRBV4-1; d_call: TRBD1; cdr3_aa: CASSPIGQGQNIQYF; cdr3_nt: TGCGCCAGCAGCCCTATCGGACAGGGTCAGAACATTCAGTACTTC
clone_size: few; j_call: TRBJ2-2; v_call: TRBV2; d_call: TRBD1; cdr3_aa: CASKPGQGGTGELFF; cdr3_nt: TGTGCCAGCAAACCGGGACAGGGAGGCACCGGGGAGCTGTTTTTT
clone_size: few; j_call: TRBJ1-2; v_call: TRBV7-9; d_call: -; cdr3_aa: CASSLGDTSYGYTF; cdr3_nt: TGTGCCAGCAGCTTAGGGGACACAAGCTATGGCTACACCTTC
clone_size: -; j_call: TRBJ1-1; v_call: TRBV7-6; d_call: TRBD1; cdr3_aa: CASSFRTGENEAFF; cdr3_nt: TGTGCCAGCAGCTTCAGGACAGGGGAAAATGAAGCTTTCTTT
clone_size: -; j_call: TRBJ1-2; v_call: TRBV20-1; d_call: -; cdr3_aa: CSARDPGQGYGYTF; cdr3_nt: TGCAGTGCTAGAGATCCCGGCCAGGGATATGGCTACACCTTC
clone_size: few; j_call: TRBJ2-1; v_call: TRBV4-3; d_call: TRBD2; cdr3_aa: CASSQELTSGDSYNEQFF; cdr3_nt: TGCGCCAGCAGCCAAGAATTGACTAGCGGGGACTCCTACAATGAGCAGTTCTTC
clone_size: -; j_call: TRBJ2-2; v_call: TRBV2; d_call: -; cdr3_aa: CASSDPDSSNTGELFF; cdr3_nt: TGTGCCAGCAGTGACCCGGACAGCTCGAACACCGGGGAGCTGTTTTTT
clone_size: -; j_call: TRBJ1-1; v_call: TRBV19; d_call: -; cdr3_aa: CASTPGRTEAFF; cdr3_nt: TGTGCCAGTACACCGGGCAGGACTGAAGCTTTCTTT
clone_size: -; j_call: TRBJ2-5; v_call: TRBV7-9; d_call: -; cdr3_aa: CASSRVLMGGELTQYF; cdr3_nt: TGTGCCAGCAGCCGGGTGCTTATGGGCGGGGAGCTGACCCAGTACTTC
clone_size: -; j_call: TRBJ2-1; v_call: TRBV19; d_call: -; cdr3_aa: CATRDWSSYNEQFF; cdr3_nt: TGTGCCACCCGGGACTGGAGCTCCTACAATGAGCAGTTCTTC
clone_size: many; j_call: TRBJ2-7; v_call: TRBV7-2; d_call: -; cdr3_aa: CASSASSRSLLYEQYF; cdr3_nt: TGTGCCAGCAGCGCTAGCTCCCGAAGTCTTCTCTACGAGCAGTACTTC
clone_size: few; j_call: TRBJ2-7; v_call: TRBV6-5; d_call: TRBD1; cdr3_aa: CASSSQGVPYEQYF; cdr3_nt: TGTGCCAGCAGTTCACAGGGGGTTCCCTACGAGCAGTACTTC
clone_size: -; j_call: TRBJ2-3; v_call: TRBV6-2/TRBV6-3; d_call: -; cdr3_aa: CASNPIDGDTQYF; cdr3_nt: TGTGCCAGCAATCCAATCGACGGGGATACGCAGTATTTT
clone_size: few; j_call: TRBJ1-3; v_call: TRBV14; d_call: TRBD1; cdr3_aa: CASSQDGTASGNTIYF; cdr3_nt: TGTGCCAGCAGCCAAGATGGGACAGCCTCTGGAAACACCATATATTTT
clone_size: -; j_call: TRBJ1-3; v_call: TRBV7-9; d_call: -; cdr3_aa: CASREPGQHSGNTIYF; cdr3_nt: TGTGCCAGCAGAGAGCCCGGACAGCACTCTGGAAACACCATATATTTT
clone_size: -; j_call: TRBJ2-7; v_call: TRBV7-6; d_call: -; cdr3_aa: CASSLGSGAYEQYF; cdr3_nt: TGTGCCAGCAGCTTAGGGTCAGGGGCCTACGAGCAGTACTTC
clone_size: many; j_call: TRBJ2-5; v_call: TRBV7-6; d_call: TRBD2; cdr3_aa: CASSPGGGEETQYF; cdr3_nt: TGTGCCAGCAGCCCGGGAGGCGGGGAAGAGACCCAGTACTTC
clone_size: many; j_call: TRBJ1-1; v_call: TRBV11-2; d_call: -; cdr3_aa: CASSPAGHLGTEAFF; cdr3_nt: TGTGCCAGCAGCCCAGCGGGGCACCTGGGGACTGAAGCTTTCTTT
clone_size: many; j_call: TRBJ2-3; v_call: TRBV7-2; d_call: -; cdr3_aa: CASSLAFAGDTQYF; cdr3_nt: TGTGCCAGCAGCTTAGCTTTCGCTGGAGATACGCAGTATTTT
clone_size: -; j_call: TRBJ2-7; v_call: TRBV27; d_call: TRBD2; cdr3_aa: CASSSTSKLEQYF; cdr3_nt: TGTGCCAGCAGCTCGACTAGCAAGTTAGAGCAGTACTTC
clone_size: many; j_call: TRBJ2-3; v_call: TRBV7-2; d_call: TRBD1; cdr3_aa: CASSFGQGILDTQYF; cdr3_nt: TGTGCCAGCAGCTTTGGACAGGGAATATTAGATACGCAGTATTTT
clone_size: -; j_call: TRBJ1-5; v_call: TRBV7-9; d_call: -; cdr3_aa: CASSRSDTDSNQPQHF; cdr3_nt: TGTGCCAGCAGCCGTTCGGACACCGATAGCAATCAGCCCCAGCATTTT
clone_size: -; j_call: TRBJ2-7; v_call: TRBV12-3/TRBV12-4; d_call: -; cdr3_aa: CASSPTVNSYEQYF; cdr3_nt: TGTGCCAGCAGCCCGACAGTGAACTCCTACGAGCAGTACTTC
clone_size: few; j_call: TRBJ2-2; v_call: TRBV19; d_call: -; cdr3_aa: CASRGVTGELFF; cdr3_nt: TGTGCCAGTAGGGGGGTAACCGGGGAGCTGTTTTTT
clone_size: many; j_call: TRBJ2-1; v_call: TRBV6-1; d_call: -; cdr3_aa: CASSPRGARGEQFF; cdr3_nt: TGTGCCAGCAGTCCGCGAGGGGCTAGGGGTGAGCAGTTCTTC
clone_size: -; j_call: TRBJ2-2; v_call: TRBV7-9; d_call: -; cdr3_aa: CASSFRGGGDTGELFF; cdr3_nt: TGTGCCAGCAGTTTCCGAGGGGGAGGGGACACCGGGGAGCTGTTTTTT
clone_size: -; j_call: TRBJ1-5; v_call: TRBV7-8; d_call: -; cdr3_aa: CASSLVRGPYSNQPQHF; cdr3_nt: TGTGCCAGCAGCTTAGTTAGGGGTCCCTATAGCAATCAGCCCCAGCATTTT
clone_size: few; j_call: TRBJ1-2; v_call: TRBV19; d_call: -; cdr3_aa: CASTIPGSNYGYTF; cdr3_nt: TGTGCCAGTACCATCCCAGGGTCTAACTATGGCTACACCTTC